What follows is one T cell receptor beta chain and its context. This sample stems from a study of T cell responses to AZD1222 COVID-19 vaccine. Unmatched junction bases numbered 7, after V lost 2 bases and J lost 10 bases. The CDR3 spans 13 residues. Germline values: CDR1 MGHDK, CDR2 SYGVNS. Data came from immunoSEQ multiplex PCR; TCRdb stores just in-frame clones and leaves some out. Of 150,000 or so clones listed, about 92% were seen once; the top ten hold roughly 3.5%. This TCR came from an adult who received the AZD1222 COVID-19 vaccine. The chain combines TRBV25-1 with TRBJ1-1; TRBD1 agrees at 7 bases. The sequencing here drew on peripheral blood, taken 28 days after the second AZD1222 dose. Here the CDR3 reads CASSEDGTEGAFF. The CDR3 DNA sequence: TGTGCCAGCAGTGAAGATGGGACAGAAGGAGCTTTCTTT.